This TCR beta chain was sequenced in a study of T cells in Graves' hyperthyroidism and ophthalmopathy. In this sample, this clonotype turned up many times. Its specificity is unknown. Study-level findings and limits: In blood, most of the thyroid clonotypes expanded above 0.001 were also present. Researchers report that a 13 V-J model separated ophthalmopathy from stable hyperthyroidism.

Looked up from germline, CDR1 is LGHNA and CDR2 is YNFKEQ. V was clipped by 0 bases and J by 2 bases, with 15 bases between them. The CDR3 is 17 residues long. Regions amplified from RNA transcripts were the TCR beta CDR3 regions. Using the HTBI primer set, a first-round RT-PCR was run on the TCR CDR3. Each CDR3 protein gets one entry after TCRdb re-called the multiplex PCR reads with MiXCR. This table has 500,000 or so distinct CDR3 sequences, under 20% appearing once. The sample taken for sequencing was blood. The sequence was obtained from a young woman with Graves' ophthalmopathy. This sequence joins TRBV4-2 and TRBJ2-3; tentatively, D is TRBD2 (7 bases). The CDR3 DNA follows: TGTGCCAGCAGCCAAGAATGGAGCGGGACACTCACAGATACGCAGTATTTT. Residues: CASSQEWSGTLTDTQYF.